The rows below give T cell receptor beta chains drawn from one sample of a study of neurological immune-mediated disorders. TCRdb reprocessed the 5' RACE reads via MiXCR and lists one record per CDR3 protein. The sample has around 70,000 distinct CDR3 sequences, around 5.2% seen once. The specimen was PBMCs. Receptors were obtained from a woman aged 25 to 45 with multiple sclerosis. Each CDR3 is given with its conserved first and last residue. Fields, in order: D gene, V gene, J gene, clone size, CDR3 DNA, CDR3 protein. A D gene is named only where the DNA matches it firmly. Size is stated for part of the rows, as once, few or many counts, or as a class when the clone is expanded.

TRBD1	TRBV10-3	TRBJ2-3	many	TGTGCCATCAGCCCGGGACAGGACACAGATACGCAGTATTTT	CAISPGQDTDTQYF
TRBD1	TRBV6-5	TRBJ1-2	many	TGTGCCACCTTAAATCAGGGGGCTAACTATGGCTACACCTTC	CATLNQGANYGYTF
.	TRBV10-1	TRBJ1-2	few	TGCGCCAGCAGTGAGTCGAGAAGTTGGGGCACTTGGCAGATTTTCTATGGCTACACCTTC	CASSESRSWGTWQIFYGYTF
TRBD1	TRBV11-2	TRBJ1-1	few	TGTGCCAGCAGCCAGGGGGCTGGAGAAGCTTTCTTT	CASSQGAGEAFF
TRBD1	TRBV5-1	TRBJ2-2	few	TGCGCCAGCAGCCTTCCTACCCGGACAGGGACGGCCGGGGAGCTGTTTTTT	CASSLPTRTGTAGELFF
.	TRBV20-1	TRBJ1-1	many	TGCAGTGCTACCCCGGGGCGGGCTGAAGCTTTCTTT	CSATPGRAEAFF
TRBD1	TRBV7-2	TRBJ1-6	.	TGTGCCAGCAGCTTATGGACAGGGGGCTTATATAATTCACCCCTCAACTTT	CASSLWTGGLYNSPLNF
TRBD1	TRBV5-5	TRBJ1-2	many	TGTGCCAGCAGCTCTTCAGGGGGAGGCCATGGCTACACCTTC	CASSSSGGGHGYTF
.	TRBV27	TRBJ1-5	.	TGTGCCAGCAGCCAGGGGCAGGGCAATCAGCCCCAGCATTTT	CASSQGQGNQPQHF
.	TRBV5-6	TRBJ1-5	many	TGTGCCAGCAGCTTGGGACTAGGGGTTCAGCCCCAGAATTTT	CASSLGLGVQPQNF
.	TRBV5-1	TRBJ1-6	many	TGCGCCAGCAGCACCGACAGGCGATCACCCCTCCACTTT	CASSTDRRSPLHF
TRBD2	TRBV18	TRBJ2-7	many	TGTGCCAGCTCTCTAGCGGAAAAGTACGAGCAGTACTTC	CASSLAEKYEQYF
.	TRBV4-2	TRBJ2-1	many	TGTGCCAGCAGCCAAGCGGGCCAGAACAATGAGCAGTTCTTC	CASSQAGQNNEQFF
.	TRBV15	TRBJ2-1	many	TGTGCCACCAGCAGAGGTCAGATACCAGTCAATGAGCAGTTCTTC	CATSRGQIPVNEQFF
.	TRBV11-3	TRBJ2-5	many	TGTGCCAGCAGCTGGGCTGCAGAGACCCAGTACTTC	CASSWAAETQYF
.	TRBV25-1	TRBJ2-7	many	TGTGCCAGCCCAGTCCAGCAGTACTTC	CASPVQQYF
TRBD1	TRBV6-5	TRBJ2-7	.	TGTGCCAGCAGTTATACCCGGGACAGACCCTACGAGCAGTACTTC	CASSYTRDRPYEQYF
.	TRBV28	TRBJ2-1	many	TGTGCCAGCAACCGGGGGATCAATGAGCAGTTCTTC	CASNRGINEQFF
TRBD1	TRBV6-5	TRBJ2-1	few	TGTGCCAGCAGTCAATTTGGACAGGGGGCAGGTAATGAGCAGTTCTTC	CASSQFGQGAGNEQFF
TRBD1	TRBV20-1	TRBJ2-7	.	TGCAGTGCTAGCCCGCCCGGGACAGGGGATTACGAGCAGTACTTC	CSASPPGTGDYEQYF
TRBD1	TRBV6-5	TRBJ2-3	many	TGTGCCAGCAGTTACGGGCAGGGGGCATATACGCAGTATTTT	CASSYGQGAYTQYF
TRBD2	TRBV9	TRBJ2-1	.	TGTGCCAGCAGCGTAGCGTTGGGGCGGGGGGGCTTTGAGCAGTTCTTC	CASSVALGRGGFEQFF
.	TRBV7-3	TRBJ2-3	many	TGTGCCAGCAGCTTACACGGGGGGCCTACTAGCACAGATACGCAGTATTTT	CASSLHGGPTSTDTQYF
.	TRBV6-6	TRBJ1-2	many	TGTGCCAGCACTATGGGGGGTGGCTACACCTTC	CASTMGGGYTF
TRBD1	TRBV12-3/TRBV12-4	TRBJ2-2	many	TGTGCCAGCAGTACACGGGACAGCATCGGGGAGCTGTTTTTT	CASSTRDSIGELFF
.	TRBV5-1	TRBJ1-1	.	TGCGCCAGCAGCCAAGGACAGAACACTGAAGCTTTCTTT	CASSQGQNTEAFF
.	TRBV5-1	TRBJ1-1	many	TGCGCCAGCAGCTTGGGGCAGAAGAACACTGAAGCTTTCTTT	CASSLGQKNTEAFF
.	TRBV7-9	TRBJ2-5	many	TGTGCCAGCAGCAGCGCCCGCGGCGAGACCCAGTACTTC	CASSSARGETQYF
.	TRBV5-1	TRBJ2-5	many	TGCGCCAGCAGCCCAGCGGGCGCCGATCGTGGAGAGACCCAGTACTTC	CASSPAGADRGETQYF
TRBD1	TRBV5-6	TRBJ2-5	many	TGTGCCAGCAGCCCCCTGGACAGGGGGCTTGGGGAGACCCAGTACTTC	CASSPLDRGLGETQYF
.	TRBV29-1	TRBJ2-5	many	TGCAGCGTTGAAGAAGGGGGCTTC	CSVEEGGF
.	TRBV27	TRBJ2-7	many	TGTGCCAGCAGTTCGTCCGGACATCCCTACGAGCAGTACTTC	CASSSSGHPYEQYF
.	TRBV5-1	TRBJ1-1	.	TGCGCCAGCAGCTTCGGAAAGGAGAACACTGAAGCTTTCTTT	CASSFGKENTEAFF
TRBD1	TRBV29-1	TRBJ1-1	many	TGCAGCTACACGGGACAGCTGAACACTGAAGCTTTCTTT	CSYTGQLNTEAFF
.	TRBV20-1	TRBJ2-7	many	TGCAGTGCTAGCGACGAGTTCTCCTACGAGCAGTACTTC	CSASDEFSYEQYF
.	TRBV12-3/TRBV12-4	TRBJ1-4	many	TGTGCCAGCTCAGGGGCAACTAATGAAAAACTGTTTTTT	CASSGATNEKLFF
.	TRBV25-1	TRBJ2-7	many	TGTGCCAGCAGGGACGCGAGGAGCTCGGGCTACGAGCAGTACTTC	CASRDARSSGYEQYF
.	TRBV5-1	TRBJ2-7	many	TGCGCCAGCAGCTTGGGGGGGCAGTCCTCCTACGAGCAGTACTTC	CASSLGGQSSYEQYF
TRBD1	TRBV5-1	TRBJ2-7	.	TGCGCCAGCAGCTCCGCCGGGACAGGGATTCGCGAGCAGTACTTC	CASSSAGTGIREQYF
TRBD1	TRBV12-3/TRBV12-4	TRBJ2-7	many	TGTGCCAGCAGTTCCCATGGGGGACAGGGGGCCTACGAGCAGTACTTC	CASSSHGGQGAYEQYF
.	TRBV29-1	TRBJ2-1	many	TGCAGCGTCGCCTTGAGCCCGGGGGGACAGAGGGTCTTC	CSVALSPGGQRVF
.	TRBV20-1	TRBJ1-2	.	TGCAGTGCTAGTTTGACAGATAACTATGGCTACACCTTC	CSASLTDNYGYTF